A single T cell receptor beta chain is shown here with its context. Its target is not known. This entry is derived from a study of shared clonotypes between healthy human individuals. General study results and limits: Among the subsets, naive ones generally showed larger estimated richness than memory ones.

Germline V gene sequence: CDR1 SGHVS, CDR2 FQNEAQ. This CDR3 has 12 residues. The V end was cut by 11 bases, the J end by 5 bases, with 15 bases between. Only in-frame clones appear in the TCRdb table, and some are missing; sequencing was by immunoSEQ multiplex PCR. The sample has about 1,500,000 clones; approximately 97% are singletons. This clonotype was sampled from a man younger than 45 in good health. Sample: naive CD4+ T cells sorted from blood. As to subset: CD45RA+ positively selected. The rearrangement joins TRBV7-8 to TRBJ1-2, with D possibly matching TRBD1 (5 bases). The CDR3 loop is CAWGIPRYGYTF. CDR3 DNA: TGTGCCTGGGGGATCCCCCGTTATGGCTACACCTTC.